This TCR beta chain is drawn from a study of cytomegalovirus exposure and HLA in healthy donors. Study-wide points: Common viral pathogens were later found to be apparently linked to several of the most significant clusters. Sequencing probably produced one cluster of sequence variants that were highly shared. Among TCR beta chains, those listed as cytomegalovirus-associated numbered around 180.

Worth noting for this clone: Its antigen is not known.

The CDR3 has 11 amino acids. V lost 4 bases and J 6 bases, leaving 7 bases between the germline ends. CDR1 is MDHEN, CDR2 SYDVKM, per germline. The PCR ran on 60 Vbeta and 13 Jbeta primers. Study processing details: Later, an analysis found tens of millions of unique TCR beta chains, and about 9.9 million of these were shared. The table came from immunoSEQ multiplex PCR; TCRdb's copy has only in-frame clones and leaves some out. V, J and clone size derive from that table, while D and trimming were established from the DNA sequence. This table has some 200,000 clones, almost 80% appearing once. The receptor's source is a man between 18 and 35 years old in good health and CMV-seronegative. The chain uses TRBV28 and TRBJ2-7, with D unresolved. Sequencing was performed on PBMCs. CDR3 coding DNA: TGTGCCAGCAGTTCACCCAGCGAGCAGTACTTC. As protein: CASSSPSEQYF.